These 23 T cell receptor beta chains share one sample of origin, sequenced in a study of blood T cell repertoires in COVID-19. The repertoire was sequenced with immunoSEQ multiplex PCR; TCRdb's copy has only in-frame clones and lacks some. The repertoire holds 45,000 to 70,000 clones, with about 89% as singletons. The sequenced material came from peripheral blood. These receptors were obtained from an older woman with active or convalescent COVID-19.

This sequence joins TRBV28 and TRBJ2-7; 8 nucleotides align to TRBD2. The V gene's germline CDR1 is MDHEN and CDR2 SYDVKM. The CDR3 is made up of 14 amino acids. Trimming took 3 bases from V and 6 from J; bases not matched to a gene: 7. CDR3: CASSFPGLAPEQYF. CDR3 sequence (DNA): TGTGCCAGCAGTTTCCCCGGACTAGCTCCCGAGCAGTACTTC.

The chain employs TRBV27 and TRBJ1-1; weak D call: TRBD1 (5 bases). This CDR3 contains 13 residues. Germline loops: CDR1 MNHEY, CDR2 SMNVEV (reference sequence). With 6 bases removed from V and 1 base from J, the gap between germline ends came to 9 bases. CDR3 amino acids: CASRSGGNTEAFF. Here the CDR3 DNA reads TGTGCCAGCAGATCCGGGGGGAACACTGAAGCTTTCTTT.

The chain combines TRBV19 with TRBJ1-2, with TRBD1 as a possible D gene (6 bases). V was clipped by 2 bases and J by 8 bases, with 12 bases between them. The CDR3 has 13 residues. The germline CDR1 and CDR2 sequences are LNHDA and SQIVND (reference sequence). CDR3 DNA sequence: TGTGCCAGTAGTATAACAGGGCGGTTCGGCTACACCTTC. It translates to CASSITGRFGYTF.

This chain connects TRBV2 to TRBJ2-1; the D gene is possibly TRBD2 (6 bases). Germline V gene sequence: CDR1 SNHLY, CDR2 FYNNEI. Trimming removed 10 bases at V and 0 bases at J, with 13 bases between. The CDR3 loop spans 14 amino acids. The CDR3 DNA follows: TGTGCCACCCCTCGGGAGAACTCCTACAATGAGCAGTTCTTC. As protein: CATPRENSYNEQFF.

The V and J genes are TRBV5-1 and TRBJ1-5; 7 bases map to TRBD1. The CDR3 spans 14 residues. Germline loops: CDR1 SGHRS, CDR2 YFSETQ. After removal of 4 bases from V and 4 bases from J, the junction contained 5 bases not matched to a gene. CDR3 coding DNA: TGCGCCAGCAGCGATGGACAGGTGAATCAGCCCCAGCATTTT. Protein: CASSDGQVNQPQHF.

About this clone: At one of its ends the junction is not consistent with the germline gene, which may arise from a read error. J is TRBJ2-7 and V is TRBV20-1, with 8 bases aligning to TRBD2. Germline CDR1 reads DFQATT; CDR2 reads SNEGSKA (reference sequence). The CDR3 is 11 residues long. Here the CDR3 reads CSASRSGREDF. DNA for the CDR3: TGCAGTGCTAGTCGAAGCGGGAGAGAAGACTTC.

The chain uses TRBV2 and TRBJ2-7; D is unclear. V lost 7 bases and J 6 bases, leaving 16 bases between the germline ends. The CDR3 sequence is 13 residues long. CDR1 and CDR2 from the germline V gene are SNHLY and FYNNEI. As DNA, the CDR3 is TGTGCCAGCACCTCATCCTCGGTCGGCGAGCAGTACTTC. This translates into CASTSSSVGEQYF.

This clone is a singleton in its sample. This rearrangement joins TRBV5-6 to TRBJ1-5; 8 bases fit TRBD1. This CDR3 is 14 amino acids long. Germline V gene data show CDR1 as SGHDT and CDR2 as YYEEEE. Trimming at V came to 4 bases and at J to 6 bases, leaving 6 bases not matched to a gene. Here the CDR3 reads CASSPGQGGQPQHF. CDR3 DNA sequence: TGTGCCAGCAGCCCCGGACAGGGCGGTCAGCCCCAGCATTTT. Filled out from reference TRBV5-6 and TRBJ1-5, the complete variable domain reads DAGVTQSPTHLIKTRGQQVTLRCSPKSGHDTVSWYQQALGQGPQFIFQYYEEEERQRGNFPDRFSGHQFPNYSSELNVNALLLGDSALYLCASSPGQGGQPQHFGDGTRLSIL.

The CDR3 reads CASRRDNTEAFF. CDR3 in DNA: TGTGCCAGCAGACGGGATAACACTGAAGCTTTCTTT. The genes are TRBV2 and TRBJ1-1; D ambiguous. The CDR3 is 12 amino acids. Trimming cost V 6 bases and J 2 bases, with 7 bases left between them. CDR1 and CDR2 (germline): SNHLY, FYNNEI. Looking up the rest from reference TRBV2 and TRBJ1-1 gives the full variable domain: EPEVTQTPSHQVTQMGQEVILRCVPISNHLYFYWYRQILGQKVEFLVSFYNNEISEKSEIFDDQFSVERPDGSNFTLKIRSTKLEDSAMYFCASRRDNTEAFFGQGTRLTVV.

The chain couples TRBV3-1 (or the pseudogene TRBV3-2) to TRBJ2-5; a possible D gene is TRBD1 (6 bases). Germline V gene sequence: CDR1 LGHDT, CDR2 YNNKEL (reference sequence). Trimming stripped 4 bases from V and 4 bases from J, with 22 bases between. This CDR3 has 17 amino acids. The CDR3 bases are TGTGCCAGCAGCCCCACGGGATCAAACAGGGCCGGAGAGACCCAGTACTTC. This translates into CASSPTGSNRAGETQYF.

This clone was detected once. The chain is built from TRBV19 and TRBJ2-3; TRBD2 is a possible D gene (6 bases). The CDR3 sequence is 16 residues long. The germline V and J ends were trimmed by 4 bases and 2 bases, with 16 bases remaining between them. Germline lookup yields CDR1 LNHDA and CDR2 SQIVND (reference sequence). Here the CDR3 DNA reads TGTGCCAGTAGTAGGTGGGGAGGAGAAAACACAGATACGCAGTATTTT. It codes for CASSRWGGENTDTQYF.

V is TRBV9 and J is TRBJ1-1; 10 bases align to TRBD1. The V and J ends lost 0 bases and 4 bases, in that order; junction bases with no gene match: 6. The CDR3 spans 16 residues. Germline V gene sequence: CDR1 SGDLS, CDR2 YYNGEE. DNA for the CDR3: TGTGCCAGCAGCGTAGCCGCGACAGGGGGCGGCACTGAAGCTTTCTTT. Encoded protein: CASSVAATGGGTEAFF.

This chain links TRBV7-3 with TRBJ2-1; 10 bases fit TRBD2. Germline-derived CDR1 and CDR2 are SGHTA and FQGTGA. The CDR3 runs to 16 residues. Losses at the gene ends were 5 bases for V and 0 bases for J; bases not matched to a gene: 4. CDR3 amino acids: CASSLAGAASYNEQFF. CDR3 bases: TGTGCCAGCAGCCTAGCGGGAGCTGCCTCCTACAATGAGCAGTTCTTC.

This clone was detected only once. The V and J genes are TRBV29-1 and TRBJ1-5, with a possible D match to TRBD1 (5 bases). Germline V gene data show CDR1 as SQVTM and CDR2 as ANQGSEA. The CDR3 spans 12 residues. V lost 7 bases to trimming and J lost 0 bases, with 7 bases between them. The CDR3 DNA reads TGCAGCGCACAGGCTAGCAATCAGCCCCAGCATTTT. This encodes CSAQASNQPQHF.

The J gene is TRBJ1-3, the V gene TRBV2, with D uncertain. The V and J ends lost 4 bases and 2 bases respectively, with 6 bases between them. The germline gives CDR1 SNHLY, CDR2 FYNNEI. The CDR3 has 13 amino acids. CDR3 loop: CASSVATGNTIYF. CDR3 in DNA: TGTGCCAGCAGTGTCGCTACTGGAAACACCATATATTTT.

CDR3 DNA sequence: TGTGCCAGCAGGGAATTTGACAGGGTGAGGGGCTACACCTTC. This translates into CASREFDRVRGYTF. The chain joins TRBV28 to TRBJ1-2; TRBD1 agrees at 7 bases. The V gene's germline CDR1 is MDHEN and CDR2 SYDVKM. Losses at the gene ends were 6 bases for V and 8 bases for J; bases not matched to a gene: 12. This CDR3 is 14 amino acids long.

This clone turned up a few times. This chain uses TRBV7-9 with TRBJ1-2; 7 bases fit TRBD1. V was clipped by 5 bases and J by 5 bases; unmatched bases: 8. CDR1 SEHNR and CDR2 FQNEAQ come from the germline V gene (reference sequence). This CDR3 comprises 14 residues. CDR3 residues: CASSPGGTAYGYTF. The CDR3 bases are TGTGCCAGCAGCCCTGGAGGGACAGCTTATGGCTACACCTTC. Full variable domain (outside the CDR3, taken from reference TRBV7-9 and TRBJ1-2): DTGVSQNPRHKITKRGQNVTFRCDPISEHNRLYWYRQTLGQGPEFLTYFQNEAQLEKSRLLSDRFSAERPKGSFSTLEIQRTEQGDSAMYLCASSPGGTAYGYTFGSGTRLTVV.

The sample holds one count of this clone. The rearrangement joins TRBV19 to TRBJ2-3; TRBD1 might be the D (6 bases). The CDR3 runs 14 residues. Trimming pared 2 bases from V and 2 bases from J, leaving 8 bases between. CDR1 LNHDA and CDR2 SQIVND come from the germline V gene (reference sequence). Here the CDR3 DNA reads TGTGCCAGTAGTATAAGGGGGTCCACAGATACGCAGTATTTT. Amino acid sequence: CASSIRGSTDTQYF.

The chain carries TRBV6-5 and TRBJ1-6; weak D call: TRBD1 (5 bases). In germline, CDR1 is MNHEY, CDR2 SVGAGI. The CDR3 consists of 14 residues. Trimming cost V 5 bases and J 9 bases, with 14 bases left between them. The CDR3 DNA reads as TGTGCCAGCAGTCCCGGGGGAGGGATTTCACCCCTCCACTTT. Translated: CASSPGGGISPLHF.

The chain has TRBV4-1 and TRBJ1-2; 9 positions agree with TRBD1. V shed 5 bases, J shed 7 bases, and the junction held 8 bases outside the gene matches. The CDR3 is 14 amino acids. The germline V gene has CDR1 MGHRA and CDR2 YSYEKL. The CDR3, as DNA: TGCGCCAGCAGCAGCCGGGACAGGGAGGGTGGCTACACCTTC. Translating it yields CASSSRDREGGYTF.

This chain uses TRBV11-2 with TRBJ2-3; TRBD1 aligns across 7 bases. Germline trimming cut 4 bases from V and 2 bases from J; bases unmatched to any gene: 9. The CDR3 length is 16 residues. Germline V gene sequence: CDR1 SGHAT, CDR2 FQNNGV. Written as DNA, the CDR3 is TGTGCCAGCAGCTACAGGGGTAGGACGTACACAGATACGCAGTATTTT. Translated, it gives CASSYRGRTYTDTQYF.

This clone was seen a few times. The chain combines TRBV12-3 or TRBV12-4 with TRBJ1-1; D unclear. Trimming left V 7 bases short and J 11 bases short, with 20 bases between. The CDR3 loop spans 13 amino acids. In DNA, the CDR3 is TGTGCCAGCACTCGGGGAACACTGACTGGGGCTTTCTTT. Its protein product is CASTRGTLTGAFF.

V usage is TRBV5-1 and J usage is TRBJ1-2, with a tentative D call TRBD1 (5 bases). V was pared by 3 bases and J by 4 bases, with 16 bases between. This CDR3 is 15 amino acids long. CDR1 and CDR2 from the germline V gene are SGHRS and YFSETQ. The DNA for the CDR3 is TGCGCCAGCAGCTCAGGTGATTCAGGGATCTATGGCTACACCTTC. As protein: CASSSGDSGIYGYTF.